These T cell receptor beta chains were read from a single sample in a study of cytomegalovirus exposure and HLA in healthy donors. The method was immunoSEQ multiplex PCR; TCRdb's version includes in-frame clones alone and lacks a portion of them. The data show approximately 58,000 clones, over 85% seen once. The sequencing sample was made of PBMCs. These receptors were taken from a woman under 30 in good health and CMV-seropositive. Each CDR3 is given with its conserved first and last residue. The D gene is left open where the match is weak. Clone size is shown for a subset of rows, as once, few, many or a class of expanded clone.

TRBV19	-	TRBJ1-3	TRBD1	TGTGCCAGTACCAGGGACAGACCGGGAAACACCATATATTTT	CASTRDRPGNTIYF
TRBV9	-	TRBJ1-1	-	TGTGCCAGCAGCGGATCCGGACAGATGAACACTGAAGCTTTCTTT	CASSGSGQMNTEAFF
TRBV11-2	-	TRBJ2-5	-	TGTGCCAGCAGCTTGGGAGCGGCGGGGGCCGAGACCCAGTACTTC	CASSLGAAGAETQYF
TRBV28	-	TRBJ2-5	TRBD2	TGTGCCAGCAGTTTATTTCGCTCGGGGGGGCGGGAGACCCAGTACTTC	CASSLFRSGGRETQYF
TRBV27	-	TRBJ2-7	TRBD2	TGTGCCAGCAGCGGACTAGCGGGACCCCACGAGCAGTACTTC	CASSGLAGPHEQYF
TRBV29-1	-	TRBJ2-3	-	TGCGGAATACTCTTAGACTTCTTCCTCACAGATACGCAGTATTTT	CGILLDFFLTDTQYF
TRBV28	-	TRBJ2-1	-	TGTGCCAGCAGTTTACGGTCCCTGAGTGGTGAGCAGTTCTTC	CASSLRSLSGEQFF
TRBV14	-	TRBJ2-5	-	TGTGCCAGCAGCCGGGGAGTGCGGCAAGAGACCCAGTACTTC	CASSRGVRQETQYF
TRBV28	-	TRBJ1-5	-	TGTGCCAGCAGTCTGACGGGGTCGAATCAGCCCCAGCATTTT	CASSLTGSNQPQHF
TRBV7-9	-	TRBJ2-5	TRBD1	TGTGCCAGCAGTCGCACCGGGACAGGGCAAGAGACCCAGTACTTC	CASSRTGTGQETQYF
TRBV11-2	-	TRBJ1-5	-	TGTGCCAGCAGCCCAGGCTACACACGGGAGCAGCCCCAGCATTTT	CASSPGYTREQPQHF
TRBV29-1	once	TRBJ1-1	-	TGCAGCGCATCTTTCAGGGAGGACACTGAAGCTTTCTTT	CSASFREDTEAFF
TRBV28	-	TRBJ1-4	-	TGTGCCAGCAGTTTACGGGGGATAGGAAGTGAAAAACTGTTTTTT	CASSLRGIGSEKLFF
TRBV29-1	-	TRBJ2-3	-	TGCAGCGTCCCCTTCGGGGGGCGCGGAGATACGCAGTATTTT	CSVPFGGRGDTQYF
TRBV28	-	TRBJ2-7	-	TGTGCCAGCAGCGAGACAGGCGGGGGGCAGTACTTC	CASSETGGGQYF
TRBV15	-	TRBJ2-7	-	TGTGCCACCAGCAGAGATCAAACAGTAACCTACGAGCAGTACTTC	CATSRDQTVTYEQYF
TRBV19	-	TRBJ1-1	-	TGTGCCAGTAGCGGGAACACTGAAGCTTTCTTT	CASSGNTEAFF
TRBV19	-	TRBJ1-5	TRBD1	TGTGCCGCAAACCGGGACAGGGATCAGCCCCAGCATTTT	CAANRDRDQPQHF
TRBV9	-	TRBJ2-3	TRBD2	TGTGCCAGCAGCTCAGGGACTAGCGGAGACACAGATACGCAGTATTTT	CASSSGTSGDTDTQYF
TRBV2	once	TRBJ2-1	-	TGTGCCAGCAGCCGATCCTGGCGGGGCGATAGCAATGAGCAGTTCTTC	CASSRSWRGDSNEQFF
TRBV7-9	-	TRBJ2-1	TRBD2	TGTGCCAGCAGTTTAACTAGCGGGCCCTCCTACAATGAGCAGTTCTTC	CASSLTSGPSYNEQFF
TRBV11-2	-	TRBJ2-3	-	TGTGCCAGCAGCCGTGGGCGGGGTAGCACAGATACGCAGTATTTT	CASSRGRGSTDTQYF
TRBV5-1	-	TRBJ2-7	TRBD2	TGCGCCAGCAGCTTAGGACTAGTAGACTACGAGCAGTACTTC	CASSLGLVDYEQYF
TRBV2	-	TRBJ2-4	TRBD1	TGTGCCAGCAGTGAAGCCGGGACAGGGGTGTACTTC	CASSEAGTGVYF
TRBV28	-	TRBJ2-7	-	TGTGCCTCGTTAAGGGGGTCGGCTTACGAGCAGTACTTC	CASLRGSAYEQYF
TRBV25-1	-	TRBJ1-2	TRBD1	TGTGCCAGCAGTGCCACAAGACAGGGCCGCCTTGGGGGCTACACCTTC	CASSATRQGRLGGYTF
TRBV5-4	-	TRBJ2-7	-	TGTGCCAGCAGCCCGGAGGGATACGAGCAGTACTTC	CASSPEGYEQYF
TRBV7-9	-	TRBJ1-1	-	TGTGCCAGCAGCTTAGGGGGAGGAATGAACACTGAAGCTTTCTTT	CASSLGGGMNTEAFF
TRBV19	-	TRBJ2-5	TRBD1	TGTGCCAGTAGTATAGGAACAGGGGTCATGGAGACCCAGTACTTC	CASSIGTGVMETQYF
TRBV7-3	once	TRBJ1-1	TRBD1	TGTGCCAGCAGCTTAGGGGGACAGGGCCAAGCTTTCTTT	CASSLGGQGQAFF
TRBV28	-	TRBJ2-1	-	TGTGCCAGCAGTTTAACGTTCGGGCAGGGGATCAACAATGAGCAGTTCTTC	CASSLTFGQGINNEQFF
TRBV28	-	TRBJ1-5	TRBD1	TGTGCCAGCAGGACCGGACAGGGCAATCAGCCCCAGCATTTT	CASRTGQGNQPQHF
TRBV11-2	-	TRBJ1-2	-	TGTGCCAGCAGCTTAGATTCCGTACGGGGCTATGGCTACACCTTC	CASSLDSVRGYGYTF
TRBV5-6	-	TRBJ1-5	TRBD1	TGTGCCAGCAGCTTTCAGGGACAGAGCAATCAGCCCCAGCATTTT	CASSFQGQSNQPQHF
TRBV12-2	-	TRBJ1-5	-	TGTGCAAGTCGCTTAGTCAGATTGGAGGTGAAGGGTCAGCCCCAGCATTTT	CASRLVRLEVKGQPQHF
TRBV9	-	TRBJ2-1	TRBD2	TGTGCCAGCAGCTTGACTAGCGGGAGTGGGAATGAGCAGTTCTTC	CASSLTSGSGNEQFF
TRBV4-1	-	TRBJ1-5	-	TGCGCCAGCAGCCAAGGCGGGCCTCAGCCCCAGCATTTT	CASSQGGPQPQHF
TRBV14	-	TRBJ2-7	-	TGTGCCAGCAGCCGGTCCGGGTACGAGCAGTACTTC	CASSRSGYEQYF
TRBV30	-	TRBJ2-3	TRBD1	TGTGCCTGGGCGTTACAGGGGGATACGCAGTATTTT	CAWALQGDTQYF
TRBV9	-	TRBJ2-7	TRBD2	TGTGCCAGCAGCGTAGGAGCGGGGGGTCACTCCTACGAGCAGTACTTC	CASSVGAGGHSYEQYF
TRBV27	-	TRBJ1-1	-	TGTGCCAGCACGGCTACTATCGGGGGGCCCCGACGGGCTGAAGCTTTCTTT	CASTATIGGPRRAEAFF
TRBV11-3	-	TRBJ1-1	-	TGTGCCAGCAGCTCCGGACTCACTGAAGCTTTCTTT	CASSSGLTEAFF